These 24 T cell receptor beta chains originate from one sample sequenced in a study of T cells in localized non-small cell lung cancer. Some clones are missing from TCRdb's copy, which holds only in-frame ones; the method was immunoSEQ multiplex PCR. The sample includes about 130,000 clones, 80% to 90% seen only once; the top ten take roughly 1.8%. The input for sequencing was peripheral blood, taken before any cancer treatment. The origin of the receptors is a female donor aged 60 or older with stage I lung adenocarcinoma.

The chain carries TRBV7-8 and TRBJ2-7; D may be TRBD1 (5 bases). The germline CDR1 and CDR2 sequences are SGHVS and FQNEAQ. This CDR3 has 15 residues. Trimming removed 2 bases at V and 3 bases at J, with 14 bases between. CDR3 in amino acids: CASSLKGNGDYEQYF. The CDR3 DNA follows: TGTGCCAGCAGCTTAAAGGGGAATGGAGACTACGAGCAGTACTTC.

The chain recombines TRBV9 with TRBJ2-5; either TRBD1 or TRBD2 may supply D (5 bases each). Trimming left V 0 bases short and J 4 bases short, with 10 bases between. In germline, CDR1 is SGDLS, CDR2 YYNGEE. The CDR3 runs to 14 residues. The CDR3 protein is CASSVDPGGETQYF. For the CDR3, the DNA is TGTGCCAGCAGCGTAGACCCTGGGGGAGAGACCCAGTACTTC. Variable domain in full (rest from reference TRBV9 and TRBJ2-5): DSGVTQTPKHLITATGQRVTLRCSPRSGDLSVYWYQQSLDQGLQFLIQYYNGEERAKGNILERFSAQQFPDLHSELNLSSLELGDSALYFCASSVDPGGETQYFGPGTRLLVL.

The CDR3 loop is CASNRDRESRNQPQHF. The CDR3 region has the DNA TGTGCCAGCAACCGGGACAGGGAAAGTCGAAATCAGCCCCAGCATTTT. The gene calls are TRBV2 and TRBJ1-5; 9 bases are a match to TRBD1. Trimming at V came to 7 bases and at J to 4 bases, leaving 11 bases not matched to a gene. CDR3 length equals 16 residues. Germline V lookup: CDR1 SNHLY, CDR2 FYNNEI.

The chain is built from TRBV10-3 and TRBJ2-7, with 12 bases fitting TRBD1. Trimming removed 9 bases from V and 6 bases from J; junction bases left unmatched: 9. The CDR3 covers 14 residues. Germline values: CDR1 ENHRY, CDR2 SYGVKD. DNA of the CDR3: TGTGCCATTACGGAGGGACAGGGGGCTGCCGAGCAGTACTTC. Translation: CAITEGQGAAEQYF.

The chain has TRBV9 and TRBJ1-1; 10 bases fit TRBD1. The CDR3 loop spans 17 amino acids. Germline loops: CDR1 SGDLS, CDR2 YYNGEE. Trimming cost V 3 bases and J 4 bases; bases outside gene matches: 12. The CDR3 DNA follows: TGTGCCAGCAGCGGAAGGGACAGGGGAACTTTTGGCACTGAAGCTTTCTTT. It yields the protein CASSGRDRGTFGTEAFF.

The gene calls are TRBV5-1 and TRBJ2-1; the match to TRBD2 covers 8 bases. The CDR3 loop spans 14 amino acids. The V gene's germline CDR1 is SGHRS and CDR2 YFSETQ. The J segment lost 10 bases and the V segment lost 0 bases, leaving 6 bases of the junction unmatched. The CDR3 region has the DNA TGCGCCAGCAGCTTGGCCCCGCGGGGGGCCGAGCAGTTCTTC. Its protein is CASSLAPRGAEQFF.

This clone was seen a few times. The V call is TRBV27, the J call TRBJ1-5, with D possibly TRBD1 on 5 matching bases. Germline values: CDR1 MNHEY, CDR2 SMNVEV (reference sequence). V lost 9 bases and J 5 bases, leaving 17 bases between the germline ends. This CDR3 contains 14 residues. DNA for the CDR3: TGTGCCAGTTCTCGGCAGGGTGCTTATCAGCCCCAGCATTTT. This encodes CASSRQGAYQPQHF.

The chain couples TRBV2 to TRBJ2-5; D call uncertain. CDR3 size: 14 residues. Germline CDR1 and CDR2: SNHLY and FYNNEI. The V gene lost 6 bases and the J gene lost 2 bases, with 13 bases spanning the gap. This CDR3 is CASRVGLDQETQYF. CDR3 coding DNA: TGTGCCAGCAGGGTCGGGCTAGATCAAGAGACCCAGTACTTC.

The genes are TRBV25-1 and TRBJ1-3; D gene unclear. The CDR3 consists of 15 residues. The germline V gene encodes CDR1 MGHDK and CDR2 SYGVNS. V was trimmed by 0 bases and J by 0 bases, leaving 6 bases between them. CDR3 region: CASSEYRTSGNTIYF. In DNA, the CDR3 is TGTGCCAGCAGTGAATACCGGACCTCTGGAAACACCATATATTTT.

This chain uses TRBV6-5 with TRBJ1-2, with D unresolved. V was trimmed by 3 bases and J by 4 bases, leaving 3 bases between them. CDR3 length: 11 amino acids. CDR1 and CDR2 (germline): MNHEY, SVGAGI. The DNA of the CDR3 is TGTGCCAGCAGTTATCTCTATGGCTACACCTTC. This encodes CASSYLYGYTF.

The CDR3 nucleotides are TGTGCCAGCAGTTACACAATGGAGACAGGACGCTATGGCTACACCTTC. Encoded protein: CASSYTMETGRYGYTF. This sequence joins TRBV6-6 and TRBJ1-2, with D possibly being TRBD1 (6 bases). V was pared by 2 bases and J by 4 bases, with 17 bases between. The CDR3 totals 16 residues. Germline V CDR1 and CDR2: MNHNY, SVGAGI (reference sequence).

The V gene is TRBV2, the J gene TRBJ1-1, with 7 bases fitting TRBD1. The germline gives CDR1 SNHLY, CDR2 FYNNEI. This CDR3 region has 14 residues. The V gene end was trimmed by 6 bases and the J gene end by 7 bases; junction bases not matched to a gene: 11. The chain's CDR3 is CASRPDATGVEAFF. The CDR3 DNA is TGTGCCAGCAGGCCCGATGCCACAGGGGTTGAAGCTTTCTTT. Full variable domain (missing parts from reference TRBV2 and TRBJ1-1): EPEVTQTPSHQVTQMGQEVILRCVPISNHLYFYWYRQILGQKVEFLVSFYNNEISEKSEIFDDQFSVERPDGSNFTLKIRSTKLEDSAMYFCASRPDATGVEAFFGQGTRLTVV.

This sequence joins TRBV7-3 and TRBJ2-2; D could derive from TRBD1 or TRBD2 (5 bases each). The V gene lost 5 bases and the J gene lost 3 bases, with 16 bases spanning the gap. This CDR3 is built from 16 residues. CDR1 is SGHTA, CDR2 FQGTGA, per germline. Written as DNA, the CDR3 is TGTGCCAGCAGCCCGGGGCTGGCTTCGGACACCGGGGAGCTGTTTTTT. Protein product: CASSPGLASDTGELFF.

This clone appeared once. V gene TRBV7-3 combines with J gene TRBJ2-5; D is uncertain. This CDR3 is built from 13 residues. CDR1 is SGHTA, CDR2 FQGTGA, per germline. V shed 5 bases and J shed 3 bases, with 10 bases lying between them. CDR3 coding DNA: TGTGCCAGCAGCCCCGGGCCGAAAGAGACCCAGTACTTC. This encodes CASSPGPKETQYF.

The V and J genes are TRBV6-6 and TRBJ1-2, with D perhaps TRBD1 (5 bases). CDR1 MNHNY and CDR2 SVGAGI come from the germline V gene (reference sequence). The CDR3 is made up of 16 amino acids. Trimming removed 0 bases from V and 2 bases from J, with 13 bases in between. The CDR3 spells CASSYSTGVPNYGYTF. In DNA form, the CDR3 reads TGTGCCAGCAGTTACTCAACAGGAGTACCGAACTATGGCTACACCTTC.

The chain couples TRBV9 to TRBJ2-3; TRBD2 might be the D (5 bases). This CDR3 has 14 amino acids. Trimming pared 3 bases from V and 4 bases from J, leaving 12 bases between. Germline loops: CDR1 SGDLS, CDR2 YYNGEE. DNA of the CDR3: TGTGCCAGCAGCGCCGGACTTATTGCAGATACGCAGTATTTT. Its protein is CASSAGLIADTQYF.

This clone was observed a few times. The chain carries TRBV5-8 and TRBJ2-5; 13 bases map to TRBD2. The V gene's germline CDR1 is SGHTS and CDR2 YDEGEE. The CDR3 covers 17 residues. V gave up 4 bases and J gave up 1 base; unmatched junction bases: 7. The CDR3 DNA is TGTGCCAGCAGCCTGGGACTAGCGGGAATCGGCCAAGAGACCCAGTACTTC. As protein: CASSLGLAGIGQETQYF. The entire variable domain, with the rest obtained from reference TRBV5-8 and TRBJ2-5, is as follows: EAGVTQSPTHLIKTRGQQATLRCSPISGHTSVYWYQQALGLGLQFLLWYDEGEERNRGNFPPRFSGRQFPNYSSELNVNALELEDSALYLCASSLGLAGIGQETQYFGPGTRLLVL.

V gene TRBV5-1 combines with J gene TRBJ2-1, with D unresolved. The CDR3 loop spans 16 amino acids. The ends were cut back, 0 bases at V and 6 bases at J, with 16 bases in the middle. Germline V gene lookup returns CDR1 SGHRS and CDR2 YFSETQ. The CDR3 here is CASSLGRGAGVNEQFF. Written as DNA, the CDR3 is TGCGCCAGCAGCTTGGGACGTGGCGCTGGGGTCAATGAGCAGTTCTTC. The whole variable domain, remainder taken from reference TRBV5-1 and TRBJ2-1, is KAGVTQTPRYLIKTRGQQVTLSCSPISGHRSVSWYQQTPGQGLQFLFEYFSETQRNKGNFPGRFSGRQFSNSRSEMNVSTLELGDSALYLCASSLGRGAGVNEQFFGPGTRLTVL.

The gene calls are TRBV23-1 and TRBJ2-7, with a possible D match to TRBD2 (5 bases). TRBV23-1 counts as an open reading frame of uncertain function. This CDR3 is built from 13 residues. The germline V and J ends were trimmed by 9 bases and 0 bases, with 12 bases remaining between them. The CDR3 spells CARPRVCSYEQYF. CDR3 bases: TGCGCCAGGCCGAGGGTATGCTCCTACGAGCAGTACTTC.

The rearrangement joins TRBV6-5 to TRBJ2-7, with 9 bases aligning to TRBD2. CDR3 length equals 15 residues. V shed 2 bases, J shed 7 bases, and the junction held 9 bases outside the gene matches. CDR1 is MNHEY, CDR2 SVGAGI, per germline. The CDR3 sequence: CASSYASGISREQYF. The CDR3 DNA sequence: TGTGCCAGCAGTTACGCTAGCGGGATCTCTAGGGAGCAGTACTTC.

V and J are TRBV12-1 and TRBJ2-3; the table's D call TRBD2 went unverified against the DNA. TRBV12-1 is an annotated pseudogene. This CDR3 is 16 amino acids long. The CDR3 loop is CASSLKRERSTDTQYF. The CDR3 DNA is TGTGCCAGCAGCCTGAAGCGGGAGCGGAGCACAGATACGCAGTATTTT.

The chain combines TRBV28 with TRBJ1-2; D gene uncertain. Germline CDR1 MDHEN, CDR2 SYDVKM. V was clipped by 5 bases and J by 8 bases, with 12 bases between them. The CDR3 is 12 amino acids. CDR3 region: CASSVTLRGYTF. The CDR3 bases are TGTGCCAGCAGTGTAACCCTCCGGGGCTACACCTTC.

The chain uses TRBV9 and TRBJ1-5; 7 bases map to TRBD1. This CDR3 is 16 amino acids long. Germline CDR1 SGDLS, CDR2 YYNGEE. The V segment lost 3 bases and the J segment 2 bases; nucleotides outside the gene matches: 8. The CDR3 protein is CASSAPQGIGNQPQHF. CDR3 bases: TGTGCCAGCAGCGCACCACAGGGGATCGGCAATCAGCCCCAGCATTTT.

The chain couples TRBV7-7 to TRBJ2-2; D unresolved. Germline values: CDR1 SSHAT, CDR2 FNYEAQ (reference sequence). CDR3 length: 13 amino acids. Trimming took off 5 bases at V and 6 bases at J, with 10 bases between the two ends. CDR3 sequence (DNA): TGTGCCAGCAGCGTAAGCTCCGCCGGGGAGCTGTTTTTT. Protein: CASSVSSAGELFF.